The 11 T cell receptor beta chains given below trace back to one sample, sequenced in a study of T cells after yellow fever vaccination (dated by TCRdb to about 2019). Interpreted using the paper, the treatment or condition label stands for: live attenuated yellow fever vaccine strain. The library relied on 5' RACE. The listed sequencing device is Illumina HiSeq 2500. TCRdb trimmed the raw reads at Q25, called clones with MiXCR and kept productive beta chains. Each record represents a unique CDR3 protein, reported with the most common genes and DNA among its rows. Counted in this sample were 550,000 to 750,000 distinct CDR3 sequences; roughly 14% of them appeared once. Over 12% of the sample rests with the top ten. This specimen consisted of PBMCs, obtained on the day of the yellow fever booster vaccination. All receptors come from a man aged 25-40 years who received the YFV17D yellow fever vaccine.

The CDR3 spells CASRNSGSNDNEQFF. The CDR3 DNA sequence: TGCGCCAGCAGAAATAGCGGGAGTAACGACAATGAGCAGTTCTTC. The chain is built from TRBV5-1 and TRBJ2-1, with 9 bases identical to TRBD2. V lost 5 bases and J lost 5; bases outside the gene matches: 8. CDR1 is SGHRS and CDR2 is YFSETQ in the germline V gene. This CDR3 region has 15 residues. Full variable domain (remainder filled in from reference TRBV5-1 and TRBJ2-1): KAGVTQTPRYLIKTRGQQVTLSCSPISGHRSVSWYQQTPGQGLQFLFEYFSETQRNKGNFPGRFSGRQFSNSRSEMNVSTLELGDSALYLCASRNSGSNDNEQFFGPGTRLTVL.

CDR3 residues: CASSSQPGLAGTEQFF. The CDR3 DNA follows: TGTGCCAGCAGCTCTCAACCGGGACTAGCGGGGACTGAGCAGTTCTTC. V is TRBV7-3 and J is TRBJ2-1; TRBD2 matches 13 bases. Per the germline V gene, CDR1 is SGHTA and CDR2 is FQGTGA. V was clipped by 4 bases and J by 9 bases; unmatched bases: 9. This CDR3 is 16 amino acids long.

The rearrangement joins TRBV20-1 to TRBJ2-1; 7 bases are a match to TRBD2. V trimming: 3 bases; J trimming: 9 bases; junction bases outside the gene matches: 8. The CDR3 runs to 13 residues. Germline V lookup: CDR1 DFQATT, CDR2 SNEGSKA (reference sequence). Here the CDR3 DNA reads TGCAGTGCTAGGCGGGGGAGTGGCGGTGAGCAGTTCTTC. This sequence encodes CSARRGSGGEQFF.

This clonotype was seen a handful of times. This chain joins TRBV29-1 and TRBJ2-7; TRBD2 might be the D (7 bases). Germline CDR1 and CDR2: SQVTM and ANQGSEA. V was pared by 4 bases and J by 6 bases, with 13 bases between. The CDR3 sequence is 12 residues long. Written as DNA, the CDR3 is TGCAGCGTTGGTCCTCGGGGGGCCGAGCAGTACTTC. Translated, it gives CSVGPRGAEQYF.

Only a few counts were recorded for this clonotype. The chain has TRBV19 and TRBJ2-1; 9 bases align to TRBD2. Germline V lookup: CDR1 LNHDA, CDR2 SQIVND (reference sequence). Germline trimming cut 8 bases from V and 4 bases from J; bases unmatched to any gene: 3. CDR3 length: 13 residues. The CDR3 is CASATSGYNEQFF. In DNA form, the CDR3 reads TGTGCCAGTGCGACTAGCGGATACAATGAGCAGTTCTTC.

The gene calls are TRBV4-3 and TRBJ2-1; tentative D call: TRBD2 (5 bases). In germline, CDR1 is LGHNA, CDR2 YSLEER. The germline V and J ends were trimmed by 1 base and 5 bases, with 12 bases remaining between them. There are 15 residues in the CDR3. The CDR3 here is CASSQALDVDNEQFF. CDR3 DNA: TGCGCCAGCAGCCAAGCACTAGATGTGGACAATGAGCAGTTCTTC.

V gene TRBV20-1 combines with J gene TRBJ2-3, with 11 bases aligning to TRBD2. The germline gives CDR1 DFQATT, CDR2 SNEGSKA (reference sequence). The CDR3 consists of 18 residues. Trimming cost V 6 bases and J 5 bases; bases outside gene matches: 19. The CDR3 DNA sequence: TGCAGTGCCCGCCTGGCCGGTTTTAGCGGGAGGGCCAGAGATACGCAGTATTTT. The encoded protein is CSARLAGFSGRARDTQYF.

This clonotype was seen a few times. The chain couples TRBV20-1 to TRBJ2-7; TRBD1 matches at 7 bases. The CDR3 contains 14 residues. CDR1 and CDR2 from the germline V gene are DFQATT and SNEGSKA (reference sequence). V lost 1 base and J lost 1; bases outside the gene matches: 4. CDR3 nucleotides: TGCAGTGCTAGAGTTCCGGGACAGTCCTACGAGCAGTACTTC. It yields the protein CSARVPGQSYEQYF.

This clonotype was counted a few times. The CDR3 is CASSPDRSQPQHF. The CDR3 bases are TGCGCCAGCAGCCCCGACAGGAGTCAGCCCCAGCATTTT. The V gene is TRBV5-1, the J gene TRBJ1-5; possible D gene TRBD1, 6 bases. CDR1 SGHRS and CDR2 YFSETQ come from the germline V gene. V lost 4 bases and J 6 bases, leaving 11 bases between the germline ends. The CDR3 is made up of 13 amino acids.

CDR3 sequence: CAISGAGPPSDTQYF. CDR3 bases: TGTGCCATCAGTGGGGCGGGCCCGCCCTCAGATACGCAGTATTTT. The chain employs TRBV10-3 and TRBJ2-3; D possibly corresponds to TRBD2 (5 bases). The length of the CDR3 is 15 residues. The V and J ends lost 4 bases and 4 bases respectively, with 15 bases between them. Germline lookup yields CDR1 ENHRY and CDR2 SYGVKD.

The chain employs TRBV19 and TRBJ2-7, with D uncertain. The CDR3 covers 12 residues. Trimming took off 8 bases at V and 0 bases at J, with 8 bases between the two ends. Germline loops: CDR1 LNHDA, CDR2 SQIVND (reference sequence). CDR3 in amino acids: CASGRTSYEQYF. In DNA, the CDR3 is TGTGCCAGTGGACGTACCTCCTACGAGCAGTACTTC.